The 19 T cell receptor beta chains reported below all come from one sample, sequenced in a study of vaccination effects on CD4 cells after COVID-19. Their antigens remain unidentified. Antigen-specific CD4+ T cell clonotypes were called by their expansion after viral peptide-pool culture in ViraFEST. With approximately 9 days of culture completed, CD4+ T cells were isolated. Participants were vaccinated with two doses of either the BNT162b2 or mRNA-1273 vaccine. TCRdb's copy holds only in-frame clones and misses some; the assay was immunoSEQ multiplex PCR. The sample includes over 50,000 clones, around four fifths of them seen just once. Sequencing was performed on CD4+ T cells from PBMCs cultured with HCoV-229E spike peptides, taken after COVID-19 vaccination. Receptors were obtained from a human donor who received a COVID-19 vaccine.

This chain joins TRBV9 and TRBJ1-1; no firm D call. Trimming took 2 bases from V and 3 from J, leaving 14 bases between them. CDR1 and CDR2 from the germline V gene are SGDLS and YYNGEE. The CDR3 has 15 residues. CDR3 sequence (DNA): TGTGCCAGCAGCGTTCGACCCCTTGGGGACACTGAAGCTTTCTTT. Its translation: CASSVRPLGDTEAFF.

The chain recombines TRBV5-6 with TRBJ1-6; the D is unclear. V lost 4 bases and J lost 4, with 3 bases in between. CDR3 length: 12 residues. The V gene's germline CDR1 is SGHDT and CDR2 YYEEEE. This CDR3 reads CASSQYNSPLHF. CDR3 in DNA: TGTGCCAGCAGCCAATATAATTCACCCCTCCACTTT.

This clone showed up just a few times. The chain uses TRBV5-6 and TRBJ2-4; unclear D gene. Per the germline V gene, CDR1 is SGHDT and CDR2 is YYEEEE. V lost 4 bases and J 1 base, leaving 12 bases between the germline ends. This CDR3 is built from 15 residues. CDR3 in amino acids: CASSQNSVAKNIQYF. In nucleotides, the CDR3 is TGTGCCAGCAGCCAAAATAGTGTGGCCAAAAACATTCAGTACTTC.

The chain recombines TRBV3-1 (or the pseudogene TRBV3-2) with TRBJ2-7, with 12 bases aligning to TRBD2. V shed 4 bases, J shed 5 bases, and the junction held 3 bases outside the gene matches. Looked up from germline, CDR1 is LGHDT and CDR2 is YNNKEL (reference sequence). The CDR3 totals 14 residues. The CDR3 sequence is CASSRLAGGHEQYV. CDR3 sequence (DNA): TGTGCCAGCAGCCGTCTAGCGGGAGGGCACGAGCAGTACGTC.

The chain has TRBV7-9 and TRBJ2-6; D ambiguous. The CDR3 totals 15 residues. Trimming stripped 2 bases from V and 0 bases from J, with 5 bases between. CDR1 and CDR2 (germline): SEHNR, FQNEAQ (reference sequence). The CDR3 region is CASSLTDSGANVLTF. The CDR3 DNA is TGTGCCAGCAGCTTAACAGACTCTGGGGCCAACGTCCTGACTTTC. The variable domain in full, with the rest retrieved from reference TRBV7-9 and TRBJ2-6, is DTGVSQNPRHKITKRGQNVTFRCDPISEHNRLYWYRQTLGQGPEFLTYFQNEAQLEKSRLLSDRFSAERPKGSFSTLEIQRTEQGDSAMYLCASSLTDSGANVLTFGAGSRLTVL.

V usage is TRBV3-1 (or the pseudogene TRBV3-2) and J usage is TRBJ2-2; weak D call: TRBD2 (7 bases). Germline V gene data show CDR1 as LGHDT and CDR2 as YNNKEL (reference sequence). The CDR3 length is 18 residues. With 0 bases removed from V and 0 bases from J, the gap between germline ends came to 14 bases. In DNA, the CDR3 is TGTGCCAGCAGCCAAGATGGAGGGGGGAGGGCGAACACCGGGGAGCTGTTTTTT. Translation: CASSQDGGGRANTGELFF.

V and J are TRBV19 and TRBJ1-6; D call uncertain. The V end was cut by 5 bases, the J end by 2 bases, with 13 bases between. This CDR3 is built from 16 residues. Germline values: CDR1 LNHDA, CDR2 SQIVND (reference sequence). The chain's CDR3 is CASSFTPRAYNSPLHF. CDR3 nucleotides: TGTGCCAGTAGTTTCACACCGAGGGCCTATAATTCACCCCTCCACTTT. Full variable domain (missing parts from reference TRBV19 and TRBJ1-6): DGGITQSPKYLFRKEGQNVTLSCEQNLNHDAMYWYRQDPGQGLRLIYYSQIVNDFQKGDIAEGYSVSREKKESFPLTVTSAQKNPTAFYLCASSFTPRAYNSPLHFGNGTRLTVT.

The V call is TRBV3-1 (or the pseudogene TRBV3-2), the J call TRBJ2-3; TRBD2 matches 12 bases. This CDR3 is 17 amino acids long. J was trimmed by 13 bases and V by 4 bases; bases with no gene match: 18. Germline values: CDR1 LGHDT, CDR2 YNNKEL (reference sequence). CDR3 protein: CASSPPRTSGAKSREYF. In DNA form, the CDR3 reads TGTGCCAGCAGCCCCCCAAGGACTAGCGGGGCAAAAAGTCGGGAGTATTTT.

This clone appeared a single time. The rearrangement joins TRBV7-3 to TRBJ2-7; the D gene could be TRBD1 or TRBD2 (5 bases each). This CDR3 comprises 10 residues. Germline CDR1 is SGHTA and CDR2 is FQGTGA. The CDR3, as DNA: TGTGCCAGCAGCTTAATGGGGACCCCCGTC. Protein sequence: CASSLMGTPV.

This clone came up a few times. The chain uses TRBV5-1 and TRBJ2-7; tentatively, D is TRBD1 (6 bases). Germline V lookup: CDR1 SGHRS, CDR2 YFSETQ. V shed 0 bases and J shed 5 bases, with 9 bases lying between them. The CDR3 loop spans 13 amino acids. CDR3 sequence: CASSLGQGNEQYV. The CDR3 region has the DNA TGCGCCAGCAGCTTGGGTCAGGGGAACGAGCAGTACGTC.

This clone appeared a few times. CDR3 residues: CASSTRGTGRPNTEAFF. The CDR3 DNA sequence: TGTGCCAGCAGCACCCGGGGGACAGGGCGCCCTAACACTGAAGCTTTCTTT. V is TRBV3-1 (or the pseudogene TRBV3-2) and J is TRBJ1-1, with TRBD1 matching over 9 bases. V was pared by 5 bases and J by 2 bases, with 12 bases of the junction left unmatched. Germline assignment: CDR1 LGHDT and CDR2 YNNKEL (reference sequence). This CDR3 is built from 17 residues.

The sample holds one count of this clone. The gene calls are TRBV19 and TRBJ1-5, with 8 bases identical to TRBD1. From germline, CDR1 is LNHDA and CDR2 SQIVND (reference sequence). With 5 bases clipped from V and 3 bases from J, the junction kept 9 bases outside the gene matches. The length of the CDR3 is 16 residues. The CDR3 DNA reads TGTGCCAGTAGTCCAGGGGGCTGGAATCCCAATCAGCCCCAGCATTTT. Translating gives CASSPGGWNPNQPQHF.

The CDR3 DNA reads as TGTGCCAGCATCAAGGCTCTCTCCTATAATTCACCCCTCCACTTT. This codes for CASIKALSYNSPLHF. The chain joins TRBV28 to TRBJ1-6, with D unclear. The CDR3 runs to 15 residues. Germline CDR1 is MDHEN and CDR2 is SYDVKM. V was pared by 7 bases and J by 0 bases, with 10 bases between.

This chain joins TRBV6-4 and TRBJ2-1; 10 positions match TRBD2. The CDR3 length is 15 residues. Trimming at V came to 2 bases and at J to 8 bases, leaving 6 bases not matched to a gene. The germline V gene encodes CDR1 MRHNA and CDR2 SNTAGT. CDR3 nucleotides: TGTGCCAGCAGTGACGTAGCGGGGGGCCGGCATGAGCAGTTCTTC. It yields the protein CASSDVAGGRHEQFF.

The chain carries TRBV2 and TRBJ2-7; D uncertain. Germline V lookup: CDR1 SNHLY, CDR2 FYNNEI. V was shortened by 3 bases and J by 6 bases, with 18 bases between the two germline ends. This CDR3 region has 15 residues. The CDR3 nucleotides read TGTGCCAGCAGTGACTCGGGCCAATCGGCAGGCGAGCAGTACGTC. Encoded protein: CASSDSGQSAGEQYV.

CDR3 bases: TGTGCCAGCAGCTTTCGGTTAGGCAGCTCTGGAAACACCATATATTTT. Protein sequence: CASSFRLGSSGNTIYF. V gene TRBV7-8 combines with J gene TRBJ1-3; D not certain. Germline V gene lookup returns CDR1 SGHVS and CDR2 FQNEAQ. The V end lost 3 bases, the J end lost 0 bases, and 12 bases lay between the germline ends. The CDR3 contains 16 residues.

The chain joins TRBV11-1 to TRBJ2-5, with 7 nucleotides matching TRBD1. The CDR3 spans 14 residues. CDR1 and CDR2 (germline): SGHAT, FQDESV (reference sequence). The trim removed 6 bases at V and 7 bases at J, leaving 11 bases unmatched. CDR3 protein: CASSLGTASWTQYF. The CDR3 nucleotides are TGTGCCAGCAGTCTTGGGACAGCCTCGTGGACCCAGTACTTC. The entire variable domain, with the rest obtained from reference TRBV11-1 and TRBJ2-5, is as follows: EAEVAQSPRYKITEKSQAVAFWCDPISGHATLYWYRQILGQGPELLVQFQDESVVDDSQLPKDRFSAERLKGVDSTLKIQPAELGDSAMYLCASSLGTASWTQYFGPGTRLLVL.

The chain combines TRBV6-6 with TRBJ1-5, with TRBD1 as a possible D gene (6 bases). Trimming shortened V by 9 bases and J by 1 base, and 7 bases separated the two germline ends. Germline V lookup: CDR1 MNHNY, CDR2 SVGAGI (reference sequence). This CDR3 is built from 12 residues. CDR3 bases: TGTGCCAGTCAGGGGAGCAATCAGCCCCAGCATTTT. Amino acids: CASQGSNQPQHF.

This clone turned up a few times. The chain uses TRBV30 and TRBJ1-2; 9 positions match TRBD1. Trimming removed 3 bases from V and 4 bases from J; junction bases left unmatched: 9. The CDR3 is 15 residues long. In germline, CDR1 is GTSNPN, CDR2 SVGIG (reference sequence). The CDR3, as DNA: TGTGCCTGGAGCAGCGGACAGGGGTACGTCTATGGCTACACCTTC. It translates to CAWSSGQGYVYGYTF.